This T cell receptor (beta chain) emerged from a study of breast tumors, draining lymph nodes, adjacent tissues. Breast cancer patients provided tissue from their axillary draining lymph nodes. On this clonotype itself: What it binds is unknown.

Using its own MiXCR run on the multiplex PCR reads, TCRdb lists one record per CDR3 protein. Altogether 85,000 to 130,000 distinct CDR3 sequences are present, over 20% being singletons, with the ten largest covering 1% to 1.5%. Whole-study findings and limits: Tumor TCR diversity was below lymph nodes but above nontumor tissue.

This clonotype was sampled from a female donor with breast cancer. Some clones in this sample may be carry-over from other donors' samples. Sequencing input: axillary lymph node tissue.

The CDR3 DNA sequence: TGTGCCAGCAGTTACCGCGGGGGGGCCACCGAGACCCAGTACTTC. Residues: CASSYRGGATETQYF. The rearrangement uses TRBV6-2 or TRBV6-3 and TRBJ2-5, with 9 bases lining up with TRBD2. This CDR3 spans 15 amino acids. Trimming took 2 bases from V and 5 from J; bases not matched to a gene: 6. Germline-derived CDR1 and CDR2 are MNHEY and SVGEGT.